Each of the 7 T cell receptor beta chains below was sequenced from the same sample in a study of blood T cells in healthy people across ages. A J-beta primer mix and a sample-barcoded 5' primer were used in a second PCR of about 7 to 12 cycles. A single record per CDR3 protein comes from TCRdb applying MiXCR to the 5' RACE reads. The sample has about a million distinct CDR3 sequences; under 50% are singletons. The specimen sequenced was blood. The receptors were sampled from a man in his thirties or forties in good health.

This clonotype has at least ten counts. The V gene is TRBV7-2, the J gene TRBJ2-3; D is unclear. In germline, CDR1 is SGHTA, CDR2 FQGNSA. V shed 6 bases and J shed 1 base, with 11 bases lying between them. CDR3 size: 14 residues. CDR3 nucleotide sequence: TGTGCCAGCAGGCGGCAGTATGGCACAGATACGCAGTATTTT. This gives the protein CASRRQYGTDTQYF.

This sequence joins TRBV7-9 and TRBJ2-3, with 7 bases that match TRBD1. The CDR3 is 14 residues long. The V and J ends lost 6 bases and 4 bases, in that order; junction bases with no gene match: 7. Germline CDR1 reads SEHNR; CDR2 reads FQNEAQ (reference sequence). CDR3 loop: CASREGARPDTQYF. The CDR3 DNA is TGTGCCAGCAGAGAGGGGGCGAGGCCAGATACGCAGTATTTT.

The chain links TRBV7-3 to TRBJ2-7, with D possibly being TRBD2 (6 bases). V was trimmed by 5 bases and J by 4 bases, leaving 12 bases between them. The CDR3 length is 13 residues. The germline V gene has CDR1 SGHTA and CDR2 FQGTGA. The CDR3 reads CASSANGGYEQYF. DNA for the CDR3: TGTGCCAGCAGCGCCAACGGGGGTTACGAGCAGTACTTC.

This clonotype was picked up a small number of times. The chain combines TRBV3-1 with TRBJ1-5, with unresolved D. Trimming cost V 0 bases and J 6 bases, with 6 bases left between them. The CDR3 sequence is 13 residues long. CDR1 and CDR2 (germline): LGHDT, YNNKEL (reference sequence). DNA for the CDR3: TGTGCCAGCAGCCAAGATCTTATTCAGCCCCAGCATTTT. Encoded protein: CASSQDLIQPQHF.

The chain joins TRBV12-3 or TRBV12-4 to TRBJ2-3; D ambiguous. This CDR3 spans 12 amino acids. The V end was cut by 5 bases, the J end by 6 bases, with 9 bases between. CDR3 nucleotides: TGTGCCAGCAGTGATCGAGATGATACGCAGTATTTT. It yields the protein CASSDRDDTQYF.

The rearrangement uses TRBV7-8 and TRBJ2-7, with D perhaps matching TRBD1 (5 bases). This CDR3 comprises 15 residues. V lost 5 bases, J lost 1 base, and 15 bases lay in between. CDR1 SGHVS and CDR2 FQNEAQ come from the germline V gene. CDR3 DNA sequence: TGTGCCAGCAGCAATAGACCTCAGGGTTCCTACGAGCAGTACTTC. It specifies CASSNRPQGSYEQYF.

The chain uses TRBV5-5 and TRBJ1-3, with D unresolved. Trimming left V 6 bases short and J 0 bases short, with 10 bases between. The CDR3 spans 14 residues. In germline, CDR1 is SGHKS, CDR2 YYEKEE (reference sequence). The CDR3 bases are TGTGCCAGCACGGGGATCCCCTCTGGAAACACCATATATTTT. Translating gives CASTGIPSGNTIYF. Using reference TRBV5-5 and TRBJ1-3 for the parts outside the CDR3, the full variable domain is DAGVTQSPTHLIKTRGQQVTLRCSPISGHKSVSWYQQVLGQGPQFIFQYYEKEERGRGNFPDRFSARQFPNYSSELNVNALLLGDSALYLCASTGIPSGNTIYFGEGSWLTVV.